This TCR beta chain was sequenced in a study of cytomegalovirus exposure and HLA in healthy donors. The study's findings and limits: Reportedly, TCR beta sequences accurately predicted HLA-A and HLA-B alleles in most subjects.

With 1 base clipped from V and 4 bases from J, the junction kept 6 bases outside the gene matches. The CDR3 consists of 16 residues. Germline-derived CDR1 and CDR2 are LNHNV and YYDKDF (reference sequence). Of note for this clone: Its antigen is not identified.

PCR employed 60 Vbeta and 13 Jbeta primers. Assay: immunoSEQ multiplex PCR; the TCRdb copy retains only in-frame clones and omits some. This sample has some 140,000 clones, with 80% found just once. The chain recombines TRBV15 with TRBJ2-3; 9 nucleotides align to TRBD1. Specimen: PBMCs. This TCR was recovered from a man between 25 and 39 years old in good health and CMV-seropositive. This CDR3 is CATSRGTGVSSDTQYF. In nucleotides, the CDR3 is TGTGCCACCAGCAGAGGGACAGGGGTTTCCTCAGATACGCAGTATTTT.